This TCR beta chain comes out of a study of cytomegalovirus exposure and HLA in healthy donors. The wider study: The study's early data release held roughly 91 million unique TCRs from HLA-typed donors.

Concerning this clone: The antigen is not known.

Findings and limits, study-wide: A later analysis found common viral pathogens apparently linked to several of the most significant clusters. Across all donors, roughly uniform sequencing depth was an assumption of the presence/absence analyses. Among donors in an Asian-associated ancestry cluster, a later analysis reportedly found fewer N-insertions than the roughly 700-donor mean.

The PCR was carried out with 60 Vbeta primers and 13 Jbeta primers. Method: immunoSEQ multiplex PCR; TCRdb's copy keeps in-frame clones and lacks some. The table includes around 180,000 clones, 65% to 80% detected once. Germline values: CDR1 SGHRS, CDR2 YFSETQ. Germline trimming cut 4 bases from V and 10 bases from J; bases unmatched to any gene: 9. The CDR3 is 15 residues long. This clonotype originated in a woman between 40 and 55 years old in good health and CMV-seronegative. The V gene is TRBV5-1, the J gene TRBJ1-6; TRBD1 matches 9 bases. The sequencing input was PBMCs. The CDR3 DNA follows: TGCGCCAGCAGCACAACGGGACAGGGCTCCTCACCCCTCCACTTT. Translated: CASSTTGQGSSPLHF.